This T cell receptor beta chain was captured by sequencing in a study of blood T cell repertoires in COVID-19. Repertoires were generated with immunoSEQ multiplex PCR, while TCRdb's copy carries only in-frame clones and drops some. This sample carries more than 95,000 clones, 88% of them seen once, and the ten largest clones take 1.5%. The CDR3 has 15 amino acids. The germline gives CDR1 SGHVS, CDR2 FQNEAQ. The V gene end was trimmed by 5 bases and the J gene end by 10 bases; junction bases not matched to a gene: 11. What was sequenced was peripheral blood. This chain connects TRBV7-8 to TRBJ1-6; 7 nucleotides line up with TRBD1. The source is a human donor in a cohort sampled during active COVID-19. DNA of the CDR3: TGTGCCAGCAGCCCCCGACAGGGAGGAAAGTCACCCCTCCACTTT. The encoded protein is CASSPRQGGKSPLHF. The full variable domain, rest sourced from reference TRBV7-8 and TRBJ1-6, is GAGVSQSPRYKVAKRGQDVALRCDPISGHVSLFWYQQALGQGPEFLTYFQNEAQLDKSGLPSDRFFAERPEGSVSTLKIQRTQQEDSAVYLCASSPRQGGKSPLHFGNGTRLTVT.